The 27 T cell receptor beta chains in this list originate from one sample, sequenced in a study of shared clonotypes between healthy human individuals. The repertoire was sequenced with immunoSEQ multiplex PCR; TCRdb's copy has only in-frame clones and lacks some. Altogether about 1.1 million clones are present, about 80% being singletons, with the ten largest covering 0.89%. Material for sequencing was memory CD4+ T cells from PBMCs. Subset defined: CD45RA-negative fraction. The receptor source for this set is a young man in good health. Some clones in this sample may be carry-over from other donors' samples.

The CDR3 loop reads CSVDRVNANEQFF. DNA for the CDR3: TGCAGCGTTGACAGGGTAAATGCCAATGAGCAGTTCTTC. V gene TRBV29-1 combines with J gene TRBJ2-1; TRBD1 might be the D (5 bases). Germline-derived CDR1 and CDR2 are SQVTM and ANQGSEA. The CDR3 is 13 residues long. The V and J ends lost 3 bases and 6 bases respectively, with 12 bases between them.

The CDR3 protein is CASMQGGGADTQYF. The CDR3 nucleotides read TGCGCCAGCATGCAAGGAGGAGGGGCAGATACGCAGTATTTT. The chain combines TRBV10-2 with TRBJ2-3; tentatively, D is TRBD2 (6 bases). Trimming shortened V by 7 bases and J by 4 bases, and 15 bases separated the two germline ends. This CDR3 is 14 amino acids long. Germline V gene data show CDR1 as WSHSY and CDR2 as SAAADI.

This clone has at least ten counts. CDR3 DNA sequence: TGCGCCAGCAGCTTGGCGACTAGTCGAGATACGCAGTATTTT. Its translation is CASSLATSRDTQYF. The chain joins TRBV5-1 to TRBJ2-3; maybe TRBD2 (6 bases). Germline V gene sequence: CDR1 SGHRS, CDR2 YFSETQ. The V and J ends lost 0 bases and 5 bases respectively, with 10 bases between them. The CDR3 sequence is 14 residues long.

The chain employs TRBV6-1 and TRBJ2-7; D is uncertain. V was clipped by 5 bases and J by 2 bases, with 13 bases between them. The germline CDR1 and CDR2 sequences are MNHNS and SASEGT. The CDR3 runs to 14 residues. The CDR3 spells CASSTRDRTYEQYF. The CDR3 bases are TGTGCCAGCAGTACACGAGACCGTACCTACGAGCAGTACTTC.

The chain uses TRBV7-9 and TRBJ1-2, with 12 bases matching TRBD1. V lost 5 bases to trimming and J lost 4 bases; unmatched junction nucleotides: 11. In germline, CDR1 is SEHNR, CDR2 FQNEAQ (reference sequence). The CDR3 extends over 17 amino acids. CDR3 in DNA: TGTGCCAGCAGCCCGACTGGGACAGGGGGCGTCGTCTATGGCTACACCTTC. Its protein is CASSPTGTGGVVYGYTF.

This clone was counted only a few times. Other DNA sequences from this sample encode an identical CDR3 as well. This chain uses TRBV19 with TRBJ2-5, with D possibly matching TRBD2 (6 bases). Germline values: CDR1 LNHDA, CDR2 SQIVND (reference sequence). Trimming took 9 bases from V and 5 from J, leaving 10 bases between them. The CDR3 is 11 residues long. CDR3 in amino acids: CASSRGETQYF. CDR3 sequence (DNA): TGTGCCAGCTCCCGGGGGGAGACCCAGTACTTC.

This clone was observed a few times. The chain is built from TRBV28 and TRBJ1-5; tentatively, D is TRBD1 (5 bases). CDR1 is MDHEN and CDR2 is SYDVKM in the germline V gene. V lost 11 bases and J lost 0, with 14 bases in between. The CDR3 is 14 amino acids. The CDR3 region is CAHRAGGSNQPQHF. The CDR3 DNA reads TGTGCCCACCGGGCCGGGGGTAGCAATCAGCCCCAGCATTTT.

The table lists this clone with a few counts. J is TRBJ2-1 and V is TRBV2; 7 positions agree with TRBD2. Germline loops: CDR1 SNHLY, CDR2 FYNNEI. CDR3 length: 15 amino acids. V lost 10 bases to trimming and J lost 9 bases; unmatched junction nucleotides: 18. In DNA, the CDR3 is TGTGCCACCACACTGCGGGTCGGGGGGTCTGGTGAGCAGTTCTTC. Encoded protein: CATTLRVGGSGEQFF.

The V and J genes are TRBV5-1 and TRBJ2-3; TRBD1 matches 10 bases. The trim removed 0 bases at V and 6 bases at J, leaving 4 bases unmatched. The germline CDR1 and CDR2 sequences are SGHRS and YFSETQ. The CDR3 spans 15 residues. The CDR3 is CASSLGTGGFDTQYF. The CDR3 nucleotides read TGCGCCAGCAGCTTGGGGACAGGGGGGTTTGATACGCAGTATTTT.

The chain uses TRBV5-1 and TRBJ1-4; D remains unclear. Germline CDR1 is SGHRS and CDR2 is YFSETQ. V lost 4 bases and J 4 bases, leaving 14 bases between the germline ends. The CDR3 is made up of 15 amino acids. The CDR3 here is CASSLGGQINEKLFF. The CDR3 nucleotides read TGCGCCAGCAGCCTTGGCGGGCAGATTAATGAAAAACTGTTTTTT.

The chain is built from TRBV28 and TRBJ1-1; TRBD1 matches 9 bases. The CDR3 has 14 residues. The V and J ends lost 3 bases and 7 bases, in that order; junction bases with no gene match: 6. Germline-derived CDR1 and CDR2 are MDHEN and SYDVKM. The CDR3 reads CASSFDRGRFEAFF. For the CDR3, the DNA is TGTGCCAGCAGTTTCGACAGGGGGAGATTTGAAGCTTTCTTT.

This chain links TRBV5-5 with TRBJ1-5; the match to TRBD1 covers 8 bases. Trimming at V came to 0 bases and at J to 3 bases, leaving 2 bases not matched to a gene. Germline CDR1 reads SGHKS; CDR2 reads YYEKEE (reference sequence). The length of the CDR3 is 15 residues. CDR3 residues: CASSLGTGNNQPQHF. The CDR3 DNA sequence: TGTGCCAGCAGCTTGGGGACAGGGAACAATCAGCCCCAGCATTTT.

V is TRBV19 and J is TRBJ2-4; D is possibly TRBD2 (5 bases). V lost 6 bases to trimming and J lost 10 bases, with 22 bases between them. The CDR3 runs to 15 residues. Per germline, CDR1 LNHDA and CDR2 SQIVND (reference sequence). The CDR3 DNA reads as TGTGCCAGTAGCCAGGTTTGGGGAGCCAATCGGATTCAGTACTTC. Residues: CASSQVWGANRIQYF.

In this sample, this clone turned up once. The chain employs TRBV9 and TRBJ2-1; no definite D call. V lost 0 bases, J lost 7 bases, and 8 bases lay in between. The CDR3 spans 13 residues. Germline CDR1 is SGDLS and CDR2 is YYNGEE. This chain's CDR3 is CASSVGSTNEQFF. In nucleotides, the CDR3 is TGTGCCAGCAGCGTAGGTAGCACTAATGAGCAGTTCTTC.

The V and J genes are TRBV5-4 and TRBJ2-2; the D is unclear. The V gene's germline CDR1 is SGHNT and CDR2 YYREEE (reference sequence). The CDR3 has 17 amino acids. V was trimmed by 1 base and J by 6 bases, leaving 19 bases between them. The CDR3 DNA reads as TGTGCCAGCAGCTTGAATTTTGGCCCCTTTAACGCCGGGGAGCTGTTTTTT. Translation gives CASSLNFGPFNAGELFF. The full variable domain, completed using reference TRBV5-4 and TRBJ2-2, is ETGVTQSPTHLIKTRGQQVTLRCSSQSGHNTVSWYQQALGQGPQFIFQYYREEENGRGNFPPRFSGLQFPNYSSELNVNALELDDSALYLCASSLNFGPFNAGELFFGEGSRLTVL.

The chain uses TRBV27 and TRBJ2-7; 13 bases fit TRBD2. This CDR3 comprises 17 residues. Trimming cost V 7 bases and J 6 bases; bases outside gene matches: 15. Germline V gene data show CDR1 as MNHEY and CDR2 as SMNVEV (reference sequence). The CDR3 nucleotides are TGTGCCAGCACGGGACTAGCGGGAAACCGGTGGATCCGCGAGCAGTACTTC. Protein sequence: CASTGLAGNRWIREQYF.

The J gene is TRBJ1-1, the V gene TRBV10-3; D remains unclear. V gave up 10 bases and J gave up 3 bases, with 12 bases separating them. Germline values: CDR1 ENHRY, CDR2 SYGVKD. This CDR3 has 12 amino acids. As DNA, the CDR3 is TGTGCCACCGCATCGGGTGACACTGAAGCTTTCTTT. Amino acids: CATASGDTEAFF.

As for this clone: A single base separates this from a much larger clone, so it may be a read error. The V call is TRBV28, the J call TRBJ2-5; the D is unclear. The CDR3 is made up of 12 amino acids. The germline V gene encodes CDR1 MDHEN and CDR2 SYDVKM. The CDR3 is CAGSLNPQTQYF. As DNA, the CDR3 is TGTGCCGGCAGTTTAAACCCGCAGACCCAGTACTTC. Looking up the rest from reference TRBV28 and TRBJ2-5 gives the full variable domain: DVKVTQSSRYLVKRTGEKVFLECVQDMDHENMFWYRQDPGLGLRLIYFSYDVKMKEKGDIPEGYSVSREKKERFSLILESASTNQTSMYLCAGSLNPQTQYFGPGTRLLVL.

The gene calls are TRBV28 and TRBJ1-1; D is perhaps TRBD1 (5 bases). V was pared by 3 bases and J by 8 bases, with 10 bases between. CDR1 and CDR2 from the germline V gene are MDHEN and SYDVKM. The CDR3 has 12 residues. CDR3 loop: CASSFMGPEAFF. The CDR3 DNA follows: TGTGCCAGCAGTTTTATGGGACCCGAAGCTTTCTTT.

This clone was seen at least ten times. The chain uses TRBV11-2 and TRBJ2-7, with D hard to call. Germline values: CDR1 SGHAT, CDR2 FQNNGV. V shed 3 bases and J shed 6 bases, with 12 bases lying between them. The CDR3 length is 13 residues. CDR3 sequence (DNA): TGTGCCAGCAGCTTCGCGACGGTCGGCGAGCAGTACTTC. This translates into CASSFATVGEQYF.

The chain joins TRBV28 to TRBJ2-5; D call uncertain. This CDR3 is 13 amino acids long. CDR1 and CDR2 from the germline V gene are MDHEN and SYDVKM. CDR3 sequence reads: CAAVHRTQETQYF. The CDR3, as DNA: TGTGCAGCCGTACATCGGACCCAAGAGACCCAGTACTTC. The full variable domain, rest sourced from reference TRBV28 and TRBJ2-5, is DVKVTQSSRYLVKRTGEKVFLECVQDMDHENMFWYRQDPGLGLRLIYFSYDVKMKEKGDIPEGYSVSREKKERFSLILESASTNQTSMYLCAAVHRTQETQYFGPGTRLLVL.

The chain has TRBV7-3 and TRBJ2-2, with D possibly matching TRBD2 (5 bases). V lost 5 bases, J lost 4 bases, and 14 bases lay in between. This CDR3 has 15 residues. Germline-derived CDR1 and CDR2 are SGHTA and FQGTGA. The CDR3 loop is CASSPRDRGTGELFF. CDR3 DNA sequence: TGTGCCAGCAGCCCAAGAGACCGGGGCACCGGGGAGCTGTTTTTT.

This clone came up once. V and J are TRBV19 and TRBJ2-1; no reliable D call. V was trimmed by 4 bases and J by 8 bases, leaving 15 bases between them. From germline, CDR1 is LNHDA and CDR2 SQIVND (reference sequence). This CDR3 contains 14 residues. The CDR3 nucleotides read TGTGCCAGTAGTACGAGTGGAAGTCGCTATGAGCAGTTCTTC. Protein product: CASSTSGSRYEQFF.

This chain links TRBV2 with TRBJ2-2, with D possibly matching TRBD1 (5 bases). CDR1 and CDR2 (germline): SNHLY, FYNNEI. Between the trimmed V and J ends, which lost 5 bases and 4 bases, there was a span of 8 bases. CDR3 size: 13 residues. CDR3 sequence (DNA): TGTGCCAGCAGTTTAACAGGCACCGGGGAGCTGTTTTTT. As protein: CASSLTGTGELFF.

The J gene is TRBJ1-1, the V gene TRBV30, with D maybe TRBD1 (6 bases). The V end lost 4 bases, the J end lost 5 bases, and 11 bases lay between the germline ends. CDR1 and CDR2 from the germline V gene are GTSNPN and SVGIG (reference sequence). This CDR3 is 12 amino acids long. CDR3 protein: CAWTRQETEAFF. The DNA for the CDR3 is TGTGCCTGGACCCGACAGGAGACTGAAGCTTTCTTT.

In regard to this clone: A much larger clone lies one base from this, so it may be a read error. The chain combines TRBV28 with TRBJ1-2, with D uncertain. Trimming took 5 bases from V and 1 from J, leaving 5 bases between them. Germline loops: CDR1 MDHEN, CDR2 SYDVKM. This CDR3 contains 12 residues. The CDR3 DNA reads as TGTGCCAGCAGTCAGGATAACTATGGCTACACCTTC. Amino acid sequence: CASSQDNYGYTF.

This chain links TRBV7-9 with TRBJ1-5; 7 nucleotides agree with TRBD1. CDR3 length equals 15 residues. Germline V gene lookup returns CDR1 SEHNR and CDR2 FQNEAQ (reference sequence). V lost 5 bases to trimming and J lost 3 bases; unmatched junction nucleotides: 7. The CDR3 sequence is CASSPSGTVNQPQHF. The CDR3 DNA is TGTGCCAGCAGCCCCTCGGGGACAGTCAATCAGCCCCAGCATTTT.